This T cell receptor beta chain was obtained from a study of blood T cell repertoires in COVID-19. Trimming pared 4 bases from V and 0 bases from J, leaving 4 bases between. Germline lookup yields CDR1 MDHEN and CDR2 SYDVKM. This CDR3 has 12 amino acids. Generated by immunoSEQ multiplex PCR, the TCRdb table keeps only in-frame clones and is missing some. The data show 200,000 or so clones, 88% seen once. The chain carries TRBV28 and TRBJ2-7; D gene unclear. What was sequenced was PBMCs or T cells enriched from blood (not recorded which). The source of this sequence is a woman in her 30s who had recovered from COVID-19. For the CDR3, the DNA is TGTGCCAGCAGTTACAGCTCCTACGAGCAGTACTTC. As protein: CASSYSSYEQYF.